This T cell receptor (beta chain) was identified in a study of T cells in Graves' hyperthyroidism and ophthalmopathy. Study-wide background: Upon initial diagnosis and before any treatment, peripheral blood was collected. General study findings and limits: The model predicted ophthalmopathy a median roughly 6.3 months before onset. Most clonotypes expanded in thyroid above 0.001 were likewise present in blood.

This clonotype was seen at least ten times. The antigen remains unidentified. RNA transcripts provided the source from which TCR beta CDR3 regions were amplified. The HTBI primer set served for first-round RT-PCR of the TCR CDR3. In TCRdb, the multiplex PCR reads were re-called with MiXCR into one record per CDR3 protein. The table has 75,000 to 100,000 distinct CDR3 sequences, 51% seen once; the top ten hold roughly 27%. Germline CDR1 is SGDLS and CDR2 is YYNGEE. The CDR3 extends over 15 amino acids. The V and J ends lost 5 bases and 10 bases respectively, with 19 bases between them. Patients were excluded for uncontrolled infection, other autoimmune disease, pregnancy or lactation.

The V call is TRBV9, the J call TRBJ1-6; D perhaps matches TRBD1 (6 bases). The sequenced sample consisted of blood. This receptor was taken from a woman in her forties with Graves' hyperthyroidism. The CDR3 region is CASRGEGGADSPLHF. The CDR3 bases are TGTGCCAGCAGAGGTGAAGGGGGGGCGGACTCACCCCTCCACTTT.